This passage covers 3 T cell receptor beta chains from one sample sequenced in a study of T cells after yellow fever vaccination. MiXCR, applied by TCRdb to the 5' RACE reads, yields one record per CDR3 protein. The repertoire includes hundreds of thousands of distinct CDR3 sequences, roughly 12% of them detected once, and around 15% sits in the top ten. The specimen comprised PBMCs, sampled on the day of the yellow fever booster vaccination. Receptors were obtained from a man in his thirties or forties who received the YFV17D yellow fever vaccine.

This clonotype showed up just a few times. This rearrangement joins TRBV20-1 to TRBJ2-5; tentative D call: TRBD1 (7 bases). CDR1 and CDR2 from the germline V gene are DFQATT and SNEGSKA (reference sequence). This CDR3 has 13 amino acids. V dropped 4 bases and J dropped 6 bases, with 15 bases sitting between them. The CDR3, as DNA: TGCAGTGCTATACACAGGGGCGGGAAGACCCAGTACTTC. This codes for CSAIHRGGKTQYF.

V usage is TRBV5-1 and J usage is TRBJ2-7; D remains ambiguous. The germline CDR1 and CDR2 sequences are SGHRS and YFSETQ. The CDR3 totals 11 residues. Trimming took 7 bases from V and 2 from J, leaving 7 bases between them. The CDR3 loop reads CASRNTYEQYF. CDR3 DNA sequence: TGCGCCAGCCGCAATACCTACGAGCAGTACTTC.

For the CDR3, the DNA is TGTGCCAGCAGCTGGGCTAGCGCGGCCTCCGAGCAGTACTTC. Its translation is CASSWASAASEQYF. The rearrangement links TRBV5-4 to TRBJ2-7, with a weak D call TRBD2 (6 bases). V lost 3 bases to trimming and J lost 6 bases, with 16 bases between them. CDR1 is SGHNT, CDR2 YYREEE, per germline (reference sequence). This CDR3 has 14 amino acids.